These 21 T cell receptor beta chains originate from one sample sequenced in a study of vaccination and CD4 T cells after COVID-19. The Oncomine TCR Beta short-read assay sequenced DNA from cultured CD4+ T cells. TCRdb independently ran MiXCR on the PCR reads; one entry per CDR3 protein. The profile shows around 15,000 distinct CDR3 sequences, 73% of them singletons. Treatment specified: approximately 9-day PBMC culture with coronavirus spike peptide pools or control peptides (ViraFEST assay). The antigens of these receptors remain unknown. Specimen: CD4+ T cells from blood, cultured in vitro. The source of these receptors is a human donor who had recovered from COVID-19.

The sample holds a few counts of this clonotype. The chain uses TRBV7-6 and TRBJ1-5, with a tentative D call TRBD1 (6 bases). V was pared by 3 bases and J by 7 bases, with 13 bases between. The CDR3 is made up of 14 amino acids. Germline V gene lookup returns CDR1 SGHVS and CDR2 FNYEAQ. This CDR3 is CASSLTTGFQPQHF. CDR3 in DNA: TGTGCCAGCAGCTTGACCACAGGGTTCCAGCCCCAGCATTTT.

V is TRBV27 and J is TRBJ1-2, with 9 bases fitting TRBD1. This CDR3 contains 16 residues. V gave up 3 bases and J gave up 0 bases; unmatched junction bases: 5. Germline CDR1 MNHEY, CDR2 SMNVEV (reference sequence). The CDR3 sequence is CASSFATGGANYGYTF. The DNA of the CDR3 is TGTGCCAGCAGTTTCGCGACAGGGGGTGCTAACTATGGCTACACCTTC.

The chain carries TRBV6-2 or TRBV6-3 and TRBJ2-1; D remains unclear. The V gene lost 2 bases and the J gene lost 10 bases, with 12 bases spanning the gap. The CDR3 is 13 amino acids. The V gene's germline CDR1 is MNHEY and CDR2 SVGEGT. The CDR3, as DNA: TGTGCCAGCAGTTACCCGACACGAAGCGAGCAGTTCTTC. Translating it yields CASSYPTRSEQFF.

The chain is built from TRBV6-1 and TRBJ2-2; maybe TRBD1 (6 bases). V was cut by 7 bases and J by 5 bases, with 14 bases left in between. This CDR3 is built from 14 residues. Germline CDR1 reads MNHNS; CDR2 reads SASEGT. The CDR3 region has the DNA TGTGCCAGCAACTTAAGGACAGATACCGGGGAGCTGTTTTTT. Translating it yields CASNLRTDTGELFF.

The chain uses TRBV20-1 and TRBJ1-5; weak D call: TRBD1 (6 bases). Germline V gene lookup returns CDR1 DFQATT and CDR2 SNEGSKA (reference sequence). The CDR3 has 12 residues. V lost 3 bases, J lost 7 bases, and 10 bases lay in between. CDR3 sequence reads: CSASTGLQPQHF. In DNA, the CDR3 is TGCAGTGCTAGCACAGGGCTCCAGCCCCAGCATTTT.

This clonotype was picked up a small number of times. This rearrangement joins TRBV20-1 to TRBJ1-4; no reliable D call. Trimming left V 1 base short and J 2 bases short, with 8 bases between. Germline V gene sequence: CDR1 DFQATT, CDR2 SNEGSKA (reference sequence). There are 14 residues in the CDR3. The CDR3 DNA reads TGCAGTGCTAGAGGGTACGGGACTAATGAAAAACTGTTTTTT. This gives the protein CSARGYGTNEKLFF.

V gene TRBV5-1 combines with J gene TRBJ2-3; D unclear. The CDR3 contains 13 residues. Germline V CDR1 and CDR2: SGHRS, YFSETQ. V was shortened by 5 bases and J by 5 bases, with 12 bases between the two germline ends. CDR3 region: CASRGRGIDTQYF. The CDR3 DNA follows: TGCGCCAGCAGAGGTCGTGGCATAGATACGCAGTATTTT.

The chain joins TRBV10-3 to TRBJ2-3; D is ambiguous. V was shortened by 1 base and J by 6 bases, with 11 bases between the two germline ends. The V gene's germline CDR1 is ENHRY and CDR2 SYGVKD. The CDR3 spans 14 residues. The CDR3 DNA sequence: TGTGCCATCAGTGAGTTTAGGCCCCCCGATACGCAGTATTTT. Translated: CAISEFRPPDTQYF.

The chain has TRBV27 and TRBJ1-5, with 8 bases aligning to TRBD1. V shed 4 bases, J shed 0 bases, and the junction held 5 bases outside the gene matches. Germline CDR1 is MNHEY and CDR2 is SMNVEV (reference sequence). The CDR3 covers 16 residues. This chain's CDR3 is CASSSLDRDSNQPQHF. DNA for the CDR3: TGTGCCAGCAGTTCCCTGGACAGGGATAGCAATCAGCCCCAGCATTTT.

This chain uses TRBV11-2 with TRBJ1-2; D call uncertain. Germline values: CDR1 SGHAT, CDR2 FQNNGV. This CDR3 is 12 amino acids long. The ends were cut back, 1 base at V and 7 bases at J, with 7 bases in the middle. The CDR3 DNA sequence: TGTGCCAGCAGCTTAGTTCTAGGTGGCTACACCTTC. Its protein product is CASSLVLGGYTF.

This clonotype appeared a single time. The rearrangement joins TRBV7-8 to TRBJ1-5; D gene unclear. V shed 2 bases and J shed 0 bases, with 2 bases lying between them. Germline CDR1 SGHVS, CDR2 FQNEAQ. This CDR3 comprises 13 residues. The CDR3 DNA reads TGTGCCAGCAGCTTACATAGCAATCAGCCCCAGCATTTT. Encoded protein: CASSLHSNQPQHF.

The genes are TRBV6-2 or TRBV6-3 and TRBJ2-4; D possibly corresponds to TRBD2 (5 bases). CDR3 length: 13 amino acids. CDR1 and CDR2 from the germline V gene are MNHEY and SVGEGT. Deletions cut 6 bases from V and 8 bases from J, with 14 bases between. The CDR3 spells CASSFTRKDIQYF. The CDR3, as DNA: TGTGCCAGCAGCTTTACTAGGAAAGACATTCAGTACTTC.

This chain joins TRBV9 and TRBJ2-6; maybe TRBD2 (6 bases). CDR3 size: 17 residues. Germline CDR1 reads SGDLS; CDR2 reads YYNGEE. Trimming cost V 0 bases and J 3 bases, with 13 bases left between them. In DNA, the CDR3 is TGTGCCAGCAGCGTAGTAACCGGGGGTGGTGGGGCCAACGTCCTGACTTTC. It yields the protein CASSVVTGGGGANVLTF.

This sequence joins TRBV28 and TRBJ1-6; D not resolved. V dropped 9 bases and J dropped 10 bases, with 13 bases sitting between them. Germline CDR1 and CDR2: MDHEN and SYDVKM. The length of the CDR3 is 12 residues. The CDR3 DNA follows: TGTGCCAGTCGGGAAGGGAGGTCACCCCTCCACTTT. This encodes CASREGRSPLHF.

The table lists this clonotype with a count of one. This CDR3 is CASSSPQVGGYGYTF. The CDR3 DNA reads TGTGCCAGCAGTTCGCCCCAGGTGGGGGGCTATGGCTACACCTTC. This chain joins TRBV28 and TRBJ1-2; D is perhaps TRBD1 (5 bases). This CDR3 has 15 residues. Trimming removed 4 bases at V and 4 bases at J, with 16 bases between. The germline gives CDR1 MDHEN, CDR2 SYDVKM.

With respect to this clonotype: Germline and junction disagree at one end, which may indicate a read error. The V and J genes are TRBV30 and TRBJ2-7; D ambiguous. Germline CDR1 reads GTSNPN; CDR2 reads SVGIG (reference sequence). This CDR3 is 14 amino acids long. The CDR3 sequence is CAWSVSAVLNEQHF. The CDR3 DNA reads TGTGCCTGGAGTGTATCGGCGGTCCTAAACGAGCAGCACTTC. Drawing the rest from reference TRBV30 and TRBJ2-7, the complete variable domain is SQTIHQWPATLVQPVGSPLSLECTVEGTSNPNLYWYRQAAGRGLQLLFYSVGIGQISSEVPQNLSASRPQDRQFILSSKKLLLSDSGFYLCAWSVSAVLNEQHFGPGTRLTVT.

J is TRBJ1-2 and V is TRBV30, with 9 bases matching TRBD1. The CDR3 is 12 residues long. The junction had 1 base not matched to a gene; V was cut back by 1 base and J by 7 bases. Germline lookup yields CDR1 GTSNPN and CDR2 SVGIG (reference sequence). The CDR3 region has the DNA TGTGCCTGGAGTGGGACAGGGGCTGGCTACACCTTC. Its translation: CAWSGTGAGYTF.

This clonotype has more than one count but fewer than ten. This chain connects TRBV21-1 to TRBJ2-3. TRBV21-1 is deemed a pseudogene. This CDR3 is 10 amino acids long. The CDR3, as DNA: TGTGCCAGCGAGCTAGATACGCAGTATTTT. Its protein is CASELDTQYF.

A few counts support this clonotype. The V and J genes are TRBV28 and TRBJ1-2; TRBD1 aligns across 10 bases. Trimming cost V 6 bases and J 7 bases; bases outside gene matches: 8. CDR1 MDHEN and CDR2 SYDVKM come from the germline V gene. This CDR3 has 14 amino acids. The CDR3 nucleotides are TGTGCCAGCAGGTCCGGGACAGGGGATCGTGGCTACACCTTC. Its protein product is CASRSGTGDRGYTF.

The rearrangement joins TRBV11-2 to TRBJ1-2; D not certain. CDR1 is SGHAT, CDR2 FQNNGV, per germline. The CDR3 is made up of 14 amino acids. V was trimmed by 1 base and J by 7 bases, leaving 13 bases between them. This CDR3 reads CASSLVGHHLGYTF. The CDR3 DNA reads TGTGCCAGCAGCTTAGTGGGCCACCACCTTGGCTACACCTTC. The full variable domain, in which reference TRBV11-2 and TRBJ1-2 provide the parts outside the CDR3, is EAGVAQSPRYKIIEKRQSVAFWCNPISGHATLYWYQQILGQGPKLLIQFQNNGVVDDSQLPKDRFSAERLKGVDSTLKIQPAKLEDSAVYLCASSLVGHHLGYTFGSGTRLTVV.

This clonotype was seen more than once but under ten times. The chain has TRBV20-1 and TRBJ1-1; D not resolved. V lost 2 bases and J 0 bases, leaving 13 bases between the germline ends. CDR1 and CDR2 from the germline V gene are DFQATT and SNEGSKA (reference sequence). This CDR3 spans 15 amino acids. This CDR3 reads CSARQRPNMNTEAFF. In DNA form, the CDR3 reads TGCAGTGCTAGACAGCGGCCGAACATGAACACTGAAGCTTTCTTT.